Each of the 27 T cell receptor beta chains below was sequenced from the same sample in a study of blood T cells in healthy people across ages. Combining a sample-barcoded 5' primer with a J-beta primer mix, a second PCR ran for roughly 7 to 12 cycles. TCRdb called the 5' RACE reads again in MiXCR, with one record for every CDR3 protein. The sample shows some 1 million distinct CDR3 sequences, 40% to 55% of them seen only once. The source material was blood. All receptors derive from a woman in her sixties in good health.

V and J are TRBV4-1 and TRBJ1-2; D is possibly TRBD1 (6 bases). The length of the CDR3 is 15 residues. Germline lookup yields CDR1 MGHRA and CDR2 YSYEKL. V shed 1 base and J shed 5 bases, with 14 bases lying between them. The CDR3 loop reads CASSQVGGLAYGYTF. The CDR3 DNA sequence: TGCGCCAGCAGCCAAGTAGGGGGGCTGGCGTATGGCTACACCTTC.

The rearrangement uses TRBV6-5 and TRBJ2-3; 14 bases match TRBD2. Germline trimming cut 6 bases from V and 4 bases from J; bases unmatched to any gene: 3. Germline V gene lookup returns CDR1 MNHEY and CDR2 SVGAGI. CDR3 length: 15 residues. The CDR3 DNA follows: TGTGCCAGCAGCCGGACTAGCGGGAGGCCAGATACGCAGTATTTT. It specifies CASSRTSGRPDTQYF.

V and J are TRBV5-1 and TRBJ2-5, with D tentatively TRBD1 or TRBD2 (5 bases each). The V gene's germline CDR1 is SGHRS and CDR2 YFSETQ. The ends were cut back, 5 bases at V and 0 bases at J, with 14 bases in the middle. There are 15 residues in the CDR3. CDR3 in DNA: TGCGCCAGCAGTTTGAGGGGTATAGACCAAGAGACCCAGTACTTC. Amino acids: CASSLRGIDQETQYF.

The V and J genes are TRBV29-1 and TRBJ2-3, with D uncertain. The germline CDR1 and CDR2 sequences are SQVTM and ANQGSEA. V was pared by 7 bases and J by 8 bases, with 16 bases between. This CDR3 comprises 12 residues. CDR3 coding DNA: TGCAGCGCCGGCGGACCGGATGGTACGCAGTATTTT. Translated, it gives CSAGGPDGTQYF.

This clonotype showed up just a few times. The chain recombines TRBV7-8 with TRBJ2-1; the match to TRBD2 covers 7 bases. The J segment lost 7 bases and the V segment lost 2 bases, leaving 11 bases of the junction unmatched. This CDR3 has 16 residues. Germline CDR1 reads SGHVS; CDR2 reads FQNEAQ. The CDR3 coding sequence is TGTGCCAGCAGCTTATATGAGGGAGGGCCATATAATGAGCAGTTCTTC. Protein sequence: CASSLYEGGPYNEQFF.

The chain has TRBV3-1 and TRBJ2-1; no definite D call. The V and J ends lost 0 bases and 7 bases respectively, with 7 bases between them. The CDR3 is 13 amino acids. Germline CDR1 is LGHDT and CDR2 is YNNKEL (reference sequence). CDR3 residues: CASSQDGWNEQFF. The DNA for the CDR3 is TGTGCCAGCAGCCAAGATGGGTGGAATGAGCAGTTCTTC.

J is TRBJ2-7 and V is TRBV7-9; D uncertain. Germline V lookup: CDR1 SEHNR, CDR2 FQNEAQ (reference sequence). V lost 4 bases to trimming and J lost 3 bases, with 10 bases between them. This CDR3 has 13 amino acids. CDR3 residues: CASSSSENYEQYF. CDR3 in DNA: TGTGCCAGCAGCTCTTCAGAAAACTACGAGCAGTACTTC.

This chain links TRBV3-1 with TRBJ2-2, with 8 bases fitting TRBD2. This CDR3 has 15 amino acids. The germline V gene has CDR1 LGHDT and CDR2 YNNKEL (reference sequence). The junction had 6 bases not matched to a gene; V was cut back by 3 bases and J by 6 bases. CDR3 protein: CASSQAGTRPGELFF. The CDR3, as DNA: TGTGCCAGCAGCCAGGCCGGGACTAGACCCGGGGAGCTGTTTTTT.

The chain combines TRBV20-1 with TRBJ1-2; D gene unclear. Germline CDR1 DFQATT, CDR2 SNEGSKA (reference sequence). The CDR3 extends over 11 amino acids. The V end lost 2 bases, the J end lost 7 bases, and 8 bases lay between the germline ends. CDR3 nucleotides: TGCAGTGCTAGATGGCGGACTGGCTACACCTTC. Translated: CSARWRTGYTF.

This clonotype was picked up a small number of times. The CDR3 reads CSASPRLASYEQYF. Written as DNA, the CDR3 is TGCAGTGCTAGCCCGAGACTAGCGTCCTACGAGCAGTACTTC. The rearrangement links TRBV20-1 to TRBJ2-7; 8 nucleotides agree with TRBD2. This CDR3 spans 14 amino acids. J gave up 1 base and V 3 bases, and 5 bases lay outside the gene matches. Germline V CDR1 and CDR2: DFQATT, SNEGSKA (reference sequence).

The chain carries TRBV11-2 and TRBJ1-2; a possible D gene is TRBD1 (6 bases). V lost 0 bases and J 6 bases, leaving 14 bases between the germline ends. CDR3 size: 15 residues. Germline V lookup: CDR1 SGHAT, CDR2 FQNNGV. This CDR3 is CASSLDRIGGNGYTF. CDR3 sequence (DNA): TGTGCCAGCAGCTTAGATCGGATAGGGGGAAATGGCTACACCTTC.

The V gene is TRBV25-1, the J gene TRBJ2-2; 8 bases align to TRBD1. Germline assignment: CDR1 MGHDK and CDR2 SYGVNS. The CDR3 is 18 residues long. V trimming: 2 bases; J trimming: 1 base; junction bases outside the gene matches: 9. The CDR3, as DNA: TGTGCCAGCAGTGAACTACCCTGGACAGGGTTGAACACCGGGGAGCTGTTTTTT. Translation: CASSELPWTGLNTGELFF.

This clonotype was picked up many times. J is TRBJ2-7 and V is TRBV4-2, with D possibly being TRBD2 (5 bases). Germline-derived CDR1 and CDR2 are LGHNA and YNFKEQ. This CDR3 comprises 15 residues. V dropped 0 bases and J dropped 6 bases, with 15 bases sitting between them. CDR3 nucleotide sequence: TGTGCCAGCAGCCAAGAACCGGGGTGGGCGAGCGAGCAGTACTTC. Translated, it gives CASSQEPGWASEQYF.

A few counts support this clonotype. The rearrangement links TRBV4-2 to TRBJ2-1; the match to TRBD2 covers 8 bases. V lost 0 bases and J lost 6; bases outside the gene matches: 13. CDR3 length: 18 amino acids. From germline, CDR1 is LGHNA and CDR2 YNFKEQ. CDR3: CASSQDRPGLAAVNEQFF. CDR3 DNA: TGTGCCAGCAGCCAAGATAGGCCCGGACTAGCTGCCGTCAATGAGCAGTTCTTC.

The sample holds many counts of this clonotype. The chain joins TRBV18 to TRBJ2-5; 7 bases are shared with TRBD2. This CDR3 contains 14 residues. V trimming: 8 bases; J trimming: 5 bases; junction bases outside the gene matches: 11. Germline V gene data show CDR1 as KGHSH and CDR2 as LQKENI. The CDR3 reads CASSPPAGRETQYF. Written as DNA, the CDR3 is TGTGCCAGCAGTCCCCCAGCGGGACGGGAGACCCAGTACTTC. Full variable domain (outside the CDR3, taken from reference TRBV18 and TRBJ2-5): NAGVMQNPRHLVRRRGQEARLRCSPMKGHSHVYWYRQLPEEGLKFMVYLQKENIIDESGMPKERFSAEFPKEGPSILRIQQVVRGDSAAYFCASSPPAGRETQYFGPGTRLLVL.

The chain is built from TRBV12-3 or TRBV12-4 and TRBJ2-4; 7 nucleotides agree with TRBD2. The J call is in doubt because the DNA end fits TRBJ2-7 better. There are 15 residues in the CDR3. The CDR3 coding sequence is TGTGCCAGCAGAAAAGACCGAGCGGGAACCTACGAGCAGTACTTC. Its protein product is CASRKDRAGTYEQYF.

The V and J genes are TRBV30 and TRBJ2-7, with D possibly matching TRBD2 (5 bases). The V end was cut by 5 bases, the J end by 2 bases, with 16 bases between. This CDR3 is 14 amino acids long. Per the germline V gene, CDR1 is GTSNPN and CDR2 is SVGIG (reference sequence). The CDR3 DNA is TGTGCCTGGGGGATCAGAGGGCCGGCCTACGAGCAGTACTTC. It encodes CAWGIRGPAYEQYF.

This clonotype showed up just a few times. This chain links TRBV18 with TRBJ1-1, with D unresolved. The CDR3 is 14 amino acids. V lost 2 bases and J 3 bases, leaving 10 bases between the germline ends. The germline V gene encodes CDR1 KGHSH and CDR2 LQKENI. CDR3 in DNA: TGTGCCAGCTCACCAAAGGGCGGTTACACTGAAGCTTTCTTT. It translates to CASSPKGGYTEAFF.

This chain links TRBV7-2 with TRBJ2-7; 9 bases are a match to TRBD2. The CDR3 totals 15 residues. The V and J ends lost 4 bases and 3 bases, in that order; junction bases with no gene match: 7. Germline lookup yields CDR1 SGHTA and CDR2 FQGNSA. The CDR3 DNA reads as TGTGCCAGCAGCTGGTCTAGCGGGGTAAACTACGAGCAGTACTTC. Translated: CASSWSSGVNYEQYF.

V gene TRBV20-1 combines with J gene TRBJ2-1; 9 bases are a match to TRBD2. From germline, CDR1 is DFQATT and CDR2 SNEGSKA (reference sequence). The CDR3 runs to 12 residues. J lost 5 bases, V lost 6 bases, and 2 bases had no gene match. The CDR3 sequence: CSAGGRDNEQFF. The CDR3 coding sequence is TGCAGTGCGGGCGGGAGGGACAATGAGCAGTTCTTC.

This clonotype was seen a few times. The chain is built from TRBV28 and TRBJ2-3; no clear D gene. CDR3 length: 14 residues. CDR1 is MDHEN, CDR2 SYDVKM, per germline. V shed 2 bases and J shed 1 base, with 7 bases lying between them. Here the CDR3 reads CASSLPIGTDTQYF. In DNA form, the CDR3 reads TGTGCCAGCAGTTTACCTATCGGCACAGATACGCAGTATTTT.

Concerning this clonotype: Compared with germline, one end of the junction differs, possibly owing to a read error. V usage is TRBV2 and J usage is TRBJ2-4; TRBD1 agrees at 9 bases. The end of the DNA is better explained by TRBJ2-7, so the J call may be wrong. Germline loops: CDR1 SNHLY, CDR2 FYNNEI. The CDR3 has 14 amino acids. CDR3 sequence (DNA): TGTGCCGGCAGGGGTCGGGACAGGGCCCACGAGCAGTACTTC. This codes for CAGRGRDRAHEQYF.

This clonotype was counted between two and nine times. The rearrangement uses TRBV29-1 and TRBJ1-5; TRBD1 is a possible D gene (5 bases). V lost 4 bases and J 5 bases, leaving 15 bases between the germline ends. The CDR3 contains 14 residues. From germline, CDR1 is SQVTM and CDR2 ANQGSEA. The CDR3 sequence: CSVVIAGWDQPQHF. In DNA form, the CDR3 reads TGCAGCGTTGTAATAGCAGGGTGGGATCAGCCCCAGCATTTT.

This clonotype was seen once. V and J are TRBV5-8 and TRBJ2-1; D is tentatively TRBD1 or TRBD2 (7 bases each). V shed 6 bases and J shed 4 bases, with 17 bases lying between them. The CDR3 spans 15 residues. Germline CDR1 reads SGHTS; CDR2 reads YDEGEE. Here the CDR3 DNA reads TGTGCCAGCACCCGGGGAGGGGGCAGATACAATGAGCAGTTCTTC. Residues: CASTRGGGRYNEQFF. The complete variable domain, with remaining parts taken from reference TRBV5-8 and TRBJ2-1, reads EAGVTQSPTHLIKTRGQQATLRCSPISGHTSVYWYQQALGLGLQFLLWYDEGEERNRGNFPPRFSGRQFPNYSSELNVNALELEDSALYLCASTRGGGRYNEQFFGPGTRLTVL.

Of note for this clonotype: This clone may be a read error of a much larger clone one base away. This sequence joins TRBV29-1 and TRBJ2-1, with TRBD2 identical over 9 bases. This CDR3 region has 13 residues. Per the germline V gene, CDR1 is SQVTM and CDR2 is ANQGSEA. Trimming cost V 6 bases and J 13 bases; bases outside gene matches: 13. In DNA, the CDR3 is TGCAGCGTGTCGACTAGCGGACAAGAGACCCAGTTCTTC. Residues: CSVSTSGQETQFF.

V and J are TRBV28 and TRBJ2-5, with 8 bases that match TRBD1. The J call could be wrong; TRBJ2-7 is a better fit for the DNA end. CDR1 is MDHEN, CDR2 SYDVKM, per germline. The CDR3 is 19 amino acids. This CDR3 is CASSPQVHGQGLISDEQYF. The CDR3, as DNA: TGTGCCAGCAGTCCTCAAGTTCACGGACAGGGCTTGATATCCGACGAGCAGTACTTC.

This sequence joins TRBV6-1 and TRBJ2-3; TRBD1 or TRBD2 may be the D gene (6 bases each). Trimming left V 8 bases short and J 0 bases short, with 18 bases between. From germline, CDR1 is MNHNS and CDR2 SASEGT. The CDR3 contains 16 residues. CDR3 nucleotides: TGTGCCAGCGCGTCGGGGGCTAGCAGTAGCACAGATACGCAGTATTTT. Encoded protein: CASASGASSSTDTQYF.